This T cell receptor (beta chain) was captured in a study of technical replicates of blood from four donors. The assay was immunoSEQ multiplex PCR, and TCRdb's table has in-frame clones only and misses some. The table records tens of thousands of clones, roughly 93% of them present only once. The germline CDR1 and CDR2 sequences are MNHEY and SMNVEV (reference sequence). After removal of 5 bases from V and 3 bases from J, the junction contained 10 bases not matched to a gene. The CDR3 covers 15 residues. The receptor's source is a human donor in good health. V is TRBV27 and J is TRBJ2-7, with 7 positions matching TRBD1. The specimen was T cells isolated from PBMCs. The CDR3 DNA is TGTGCCAGCAGTAGGACGACAGGGTTTCGCTACGAGCAGTACTTC. As protein: CASSRTTGFRYEQYF.